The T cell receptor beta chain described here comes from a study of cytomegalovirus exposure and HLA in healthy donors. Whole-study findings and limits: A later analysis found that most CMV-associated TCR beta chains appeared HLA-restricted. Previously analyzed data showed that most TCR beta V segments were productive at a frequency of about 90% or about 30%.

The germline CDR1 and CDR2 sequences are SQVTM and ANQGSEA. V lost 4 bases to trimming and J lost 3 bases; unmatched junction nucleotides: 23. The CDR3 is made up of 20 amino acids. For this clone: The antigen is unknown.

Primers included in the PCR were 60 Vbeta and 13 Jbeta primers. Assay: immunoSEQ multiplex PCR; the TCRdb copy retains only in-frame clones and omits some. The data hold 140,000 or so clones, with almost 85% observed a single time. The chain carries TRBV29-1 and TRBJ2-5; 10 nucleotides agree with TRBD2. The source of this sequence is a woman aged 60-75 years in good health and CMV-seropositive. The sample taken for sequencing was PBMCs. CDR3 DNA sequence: TGCAGCGTTGCGGGCCGACCGAAAACCGAACTAGCGGGAAAGAAAGAGACCCAGTACTTC. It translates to CSVAGRPKTELAGKKETQYF.